This T cell receptor beta chain was found in a study of blood T cell repertoires in COVID-19. Study-level information: COVID-19 samples collected from the United States, Italy and Spain covered acute and convalescent phases. Sample material is recorded as cDNA or gDNA derived from T cells, B-cell-depleted T cells, or PBMCs.

Authors' processing steps: Amplification from reference gene primers served as the basis for estimated nucleated cell counts. This table comes from immunoSEQ multiplex PCR, and its TCRdb copy is limited to in-frame clones, with some not included. V, J and clone size are those of that table, while D and trimming were read from the DNA. The table lists about 120,000 clones, nearly 70% of them singletons. This clone occurred a few times. Deletions cut 7 bases from V and 1 base from J, with 10 bases between. This CDR3 region has 13 residues. Germline V lookup: CDR1 MGHDK, CDR2 SYGVNS. This clonotype originated in a woman aged 70 to 79 with acute or convalescent COVID-19. Sequenced input: peripheral blood. The J gene is TRBJ1-1, the V gene TRBV25-1, with D uncertain. Written as DNA, the CDR3 is TGTGCCAGCAAACTCGTCGGGAACACTGAAGCTTTCTTT. Amino acid sequence: CASKLVGNTEAFF.